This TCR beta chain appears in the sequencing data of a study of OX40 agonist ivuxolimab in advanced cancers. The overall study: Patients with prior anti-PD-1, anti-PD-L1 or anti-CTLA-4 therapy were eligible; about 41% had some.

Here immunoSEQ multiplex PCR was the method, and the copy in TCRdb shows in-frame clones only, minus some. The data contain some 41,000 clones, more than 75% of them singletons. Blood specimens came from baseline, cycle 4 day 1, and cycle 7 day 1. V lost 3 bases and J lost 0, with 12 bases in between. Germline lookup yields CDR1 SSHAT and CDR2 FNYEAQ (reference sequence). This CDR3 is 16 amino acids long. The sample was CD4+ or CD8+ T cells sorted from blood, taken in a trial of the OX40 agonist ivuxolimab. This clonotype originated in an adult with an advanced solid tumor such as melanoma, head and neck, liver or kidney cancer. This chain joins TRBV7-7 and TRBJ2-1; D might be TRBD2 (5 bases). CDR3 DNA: TGTGCCAGCAGCTTCCAAACGGGGAGCTCCTACAATGAGCAGTTCTTC. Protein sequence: CASSFQTGSSYNEQFF.